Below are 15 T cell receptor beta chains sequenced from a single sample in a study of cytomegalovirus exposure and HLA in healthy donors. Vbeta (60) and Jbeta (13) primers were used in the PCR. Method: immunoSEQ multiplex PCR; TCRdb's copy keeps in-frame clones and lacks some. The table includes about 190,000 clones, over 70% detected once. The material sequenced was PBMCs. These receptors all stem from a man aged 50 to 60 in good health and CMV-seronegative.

CDR3 sequence (DNA): TGTGCCAGCAGTTTGGGGCAGGGTATCCGTCAGCCCCAGCATTTT. It translates to CASSLGQGIRQPQHF. The chain uses TRBV2 and TRBJ1-5; D may be TRBD1 (5 bases). CDR3 length equals 15 residues. Germline V gene data show CDR1 as SNHLY and CDR2 as FYNNEI. Trimming stripped 5 bases from V and 6 bases from J, with 17 bases between.

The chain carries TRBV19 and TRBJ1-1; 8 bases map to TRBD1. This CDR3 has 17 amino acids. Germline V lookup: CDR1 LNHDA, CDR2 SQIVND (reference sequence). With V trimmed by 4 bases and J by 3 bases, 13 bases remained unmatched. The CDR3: CASSSQGAIAGDTEAFF. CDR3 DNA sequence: TGTGCCAGTAGTAGCCAGGGGGCGATTGCTGGGGACACTGAAGCTTTCTTT.

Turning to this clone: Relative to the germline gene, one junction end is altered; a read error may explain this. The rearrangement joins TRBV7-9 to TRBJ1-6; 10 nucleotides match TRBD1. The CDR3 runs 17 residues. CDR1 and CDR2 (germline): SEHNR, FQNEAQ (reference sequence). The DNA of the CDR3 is TGTTCCAGCAGCTCCTGGCCGGGACAGGGGTTGGGTTCACCCCTCCACTTT. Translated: CSSSSWPGQGLGSPLHF.

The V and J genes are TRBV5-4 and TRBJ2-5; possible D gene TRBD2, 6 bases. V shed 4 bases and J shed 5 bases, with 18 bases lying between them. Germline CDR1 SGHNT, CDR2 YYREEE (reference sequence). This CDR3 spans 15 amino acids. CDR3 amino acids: CASSPGTPRLETQYF. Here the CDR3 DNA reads TGTGCCAGCAGCCCCGGGACTCCGAGGTTGGAGACCCAGTACTTC. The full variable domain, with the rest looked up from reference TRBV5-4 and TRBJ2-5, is ETGVTQSPTHLIKTRGQQVTLRCSSQSGHNTVSWYQQALGQGPQFIFQYYREEENGRGNFPPRFSGLQFPNYSSELNVNALELDDSALYLCASSPGTPRLETQYFGPGTRLLVL.

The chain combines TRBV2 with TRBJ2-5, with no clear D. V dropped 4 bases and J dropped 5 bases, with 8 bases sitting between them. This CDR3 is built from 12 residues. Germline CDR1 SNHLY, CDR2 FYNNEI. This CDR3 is CASSGPPETQYF. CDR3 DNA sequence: TGTGCCAGCAGTGGTCCCCCTGAGACCCAGTACTTC.

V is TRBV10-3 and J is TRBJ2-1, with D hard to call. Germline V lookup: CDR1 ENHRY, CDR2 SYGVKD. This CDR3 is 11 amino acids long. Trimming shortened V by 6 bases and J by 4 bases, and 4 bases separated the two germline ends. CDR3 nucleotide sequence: TGTGCCATCAGACAATACAATGAGCAGTTCTTC. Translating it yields CAIRQYNEQFF.

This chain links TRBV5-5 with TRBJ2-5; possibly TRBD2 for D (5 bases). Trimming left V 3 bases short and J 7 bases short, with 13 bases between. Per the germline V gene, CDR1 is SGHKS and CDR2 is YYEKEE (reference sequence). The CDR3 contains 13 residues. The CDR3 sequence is CASSSSQRGTQYF. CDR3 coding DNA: TGTGCCAGCAGCTCTAGCCAACGGGGGACCCAGTACTTC.

CDR3 sequence: CASSTGTGGPDSNQPQHF. Written as DNA, the CDR3 is TGTGCCAGCAGCACGGGGACAGGGGGGCCCGATAGCAATCAGCCCCAGCATTTT. The V gene is TRBV7-8, the J gene TRBJ1-5, with TRBD1 identical over 11 bases. V lost 5 bases and J lost 0; bases outside the gene matches: 9. Germline loops: CDR1 SGHVS, CDR2 FQNEAQ. This CDR3 is built from 18 residues. The full variable domain, its missing parts supplied by reference TRBV7-8 and TRBJ1-5, is GAGVSQSPRYKVAKRGQDVALRCDPISGHVSLFWYQQALGQGPEFLTYFQNEAQLDKSGLPSDRFFAERPEGSVSTLKIQRTQQEDSAVYLCASSTGTGGPDSNQPQHFGDGTRLSIL.

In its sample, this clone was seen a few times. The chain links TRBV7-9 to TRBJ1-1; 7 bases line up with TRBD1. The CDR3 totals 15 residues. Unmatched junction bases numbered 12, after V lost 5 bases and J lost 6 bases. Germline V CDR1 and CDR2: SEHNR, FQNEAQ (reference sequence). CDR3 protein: CASSKRQGLTAEAFF. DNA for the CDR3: TGTGCCAGCAGCAAACGACAGGGTCTAACGGCTGAAGCTTTCTTT.

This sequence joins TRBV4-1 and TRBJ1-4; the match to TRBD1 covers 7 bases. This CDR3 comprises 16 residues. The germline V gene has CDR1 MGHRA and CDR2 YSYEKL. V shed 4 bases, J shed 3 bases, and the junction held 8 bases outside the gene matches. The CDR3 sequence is CASSPIRDSPNEKLFF. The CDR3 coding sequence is TGCGCCAGCAGCCCGATCCGGGACAGCCCTAATGAAAAACTGTTTTTT.

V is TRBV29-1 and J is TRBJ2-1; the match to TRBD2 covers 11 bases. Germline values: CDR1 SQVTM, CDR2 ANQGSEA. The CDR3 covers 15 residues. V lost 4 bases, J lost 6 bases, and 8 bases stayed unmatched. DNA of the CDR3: TGCAGCGTTGGAACTAGCGGGGGCCCCAGCAATGAGCAGTTCTTC. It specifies CSVGTSGGPSNEQFF.

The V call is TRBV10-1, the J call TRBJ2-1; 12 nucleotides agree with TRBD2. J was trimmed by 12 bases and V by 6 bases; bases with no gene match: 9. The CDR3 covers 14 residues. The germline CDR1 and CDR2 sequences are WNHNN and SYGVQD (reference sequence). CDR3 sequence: CASRLAGGGVGQFF. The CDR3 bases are TGCGCCAGCAGGCTAGCGGGGGGGGGTGTTGGGCAGTTCTTC.

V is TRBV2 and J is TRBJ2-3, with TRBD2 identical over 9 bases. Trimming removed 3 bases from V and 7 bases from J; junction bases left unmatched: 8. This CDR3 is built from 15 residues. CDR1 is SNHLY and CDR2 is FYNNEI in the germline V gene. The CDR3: CASSDRAGGVNTQYF. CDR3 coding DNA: TGTGCCAGCAGTGACCGAGCGGGGGGCGTCAATACGCAGTATTTT.

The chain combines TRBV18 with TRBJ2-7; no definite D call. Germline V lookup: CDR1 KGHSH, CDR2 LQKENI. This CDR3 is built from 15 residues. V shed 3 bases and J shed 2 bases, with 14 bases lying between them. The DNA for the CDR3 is TGTGCCAGCTCACCTATTAACGGTTTAGCCTACGAGCAGTACTTC. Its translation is CASSPINGLAYEQYF.

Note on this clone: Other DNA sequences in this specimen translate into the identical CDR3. The CDR3 sequence is CASSLVTGNSPLHF. The CDR3 coding sequence is TGCGCCAGCAGCTTGGTTACGGGAAATTCACCCCTCCACTTT. This sequence joins TRBV5-1 and TRBJ1-6; D gene uncertain. This CDR3 spans 14 amino acids. The V and J ends lost 0 bases and 7 bases respectively, with 8 bases between them. Germline lookup yields CDR1 SGHRS and CDR2 YFSETQ.